This record looks at one TCR beta chain sequence and its context. Its antigen is not identified. Sequence at one end of the junction differs from germline and may be a read error. The CDR3 is 16 residues long. Germline CDR1 ENHRY, CDR2 SYGVKD. Per the study methods: Clinicopathological groups differed in CDR3, with these differences serving to build a distant-metastasis classifier for papillary thyroid cancer. TCRdb re-analyzed the PCR reads through MiXCR. TCRdb, not the authors, supplied the V and J calls. Of around 38,000 clones listed, around 28% were seen once; the top ten hold roughly 9.5%. No treatment of any kind had been given to any patient before thyroid surgery. The data originate from a study of metastatic and nonmetastatic thyroid tumors. Across the whole study: Repertoires from blood and tumor or nodule tissue of malignant and benign thyroid patients were compared. Study-level results: Malignant tumors reportedly showed significantly higher TCR beta diversity than benign nodules in both blood and tumor.

This chain links TRBV10-3 with TRBJ2-6; possible D gene TRBD1, 6 bases. Sequencing input: blood. This sequence was found in a male donor with papillary thyroid cancer or a benign thyroid nodule (not recorded which). Some clones in this sample may be carry-over from other donors' samples. CDR3 sequence (DNA): TGTGCCATCGCAGTCGGGACACTCTCTGGGGCCAACGTCCAGACTTTC. Its translation is CAIAVGTLSGANVQTF.